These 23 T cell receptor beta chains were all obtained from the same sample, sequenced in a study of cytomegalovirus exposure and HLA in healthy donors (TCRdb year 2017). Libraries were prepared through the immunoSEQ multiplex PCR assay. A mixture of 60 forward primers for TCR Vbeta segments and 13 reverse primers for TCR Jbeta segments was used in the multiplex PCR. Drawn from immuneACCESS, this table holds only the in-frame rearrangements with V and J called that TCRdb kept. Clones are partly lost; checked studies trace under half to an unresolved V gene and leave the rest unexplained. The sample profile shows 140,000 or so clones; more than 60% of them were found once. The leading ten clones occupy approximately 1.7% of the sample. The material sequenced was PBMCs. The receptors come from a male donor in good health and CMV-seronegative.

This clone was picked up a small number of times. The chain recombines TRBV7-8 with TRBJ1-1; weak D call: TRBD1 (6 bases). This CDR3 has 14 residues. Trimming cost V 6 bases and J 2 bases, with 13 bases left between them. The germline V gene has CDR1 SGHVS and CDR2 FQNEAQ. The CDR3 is CASSRTGINTEAFF. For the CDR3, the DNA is TGTGCCAGCAGTCGTACAGGGATAAACACTGAAGCTTTCTTT.

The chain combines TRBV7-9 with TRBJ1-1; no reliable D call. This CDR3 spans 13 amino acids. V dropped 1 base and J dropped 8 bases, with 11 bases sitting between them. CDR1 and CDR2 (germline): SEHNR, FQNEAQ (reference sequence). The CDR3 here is CASSLVESGEAFF. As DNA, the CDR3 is TGTGCCAGCAGCTTAGTGGAGAGCGGGGAAGCTTTCTTT.

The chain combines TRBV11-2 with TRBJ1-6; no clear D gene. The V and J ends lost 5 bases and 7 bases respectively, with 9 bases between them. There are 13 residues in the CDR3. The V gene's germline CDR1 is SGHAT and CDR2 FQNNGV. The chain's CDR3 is CASSSDRNSPLHF. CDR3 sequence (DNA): TGTGCCAGCAGCAGTGATCGGAATTCACCCCTCCACTTT.

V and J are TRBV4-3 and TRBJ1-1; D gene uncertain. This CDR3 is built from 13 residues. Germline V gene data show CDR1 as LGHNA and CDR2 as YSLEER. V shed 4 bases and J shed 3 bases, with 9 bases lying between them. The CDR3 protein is CASSRAIYTEAFF. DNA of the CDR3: TGCGCCAGCAGCCGGGCCATATACACTGAAGCTTTCTTT.

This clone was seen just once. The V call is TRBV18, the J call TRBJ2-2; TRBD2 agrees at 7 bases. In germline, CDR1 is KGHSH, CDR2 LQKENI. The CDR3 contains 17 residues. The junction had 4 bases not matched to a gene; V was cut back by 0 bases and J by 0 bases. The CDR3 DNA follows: TGTGCCAGCTCACCACCTTCGCGGGGGACGAACACCGGGGAGCTGTTTTTT. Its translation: CASSPPSRGTNTGELFF.

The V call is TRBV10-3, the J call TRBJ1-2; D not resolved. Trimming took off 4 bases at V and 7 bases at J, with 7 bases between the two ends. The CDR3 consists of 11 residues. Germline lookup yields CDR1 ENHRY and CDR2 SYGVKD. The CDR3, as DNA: TGTGCCATCAGTGTCCGGGGTGGCTACACCTTC. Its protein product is CAISVRGGYTF.

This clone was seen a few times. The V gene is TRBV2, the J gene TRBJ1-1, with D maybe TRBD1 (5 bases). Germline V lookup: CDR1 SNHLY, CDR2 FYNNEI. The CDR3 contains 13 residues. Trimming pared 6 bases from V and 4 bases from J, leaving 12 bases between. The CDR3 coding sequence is TGTGCCAGCAGCCCTCAGGGAATCACTGAAGCTTTCTTT. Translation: CASSPQGITEAFF.

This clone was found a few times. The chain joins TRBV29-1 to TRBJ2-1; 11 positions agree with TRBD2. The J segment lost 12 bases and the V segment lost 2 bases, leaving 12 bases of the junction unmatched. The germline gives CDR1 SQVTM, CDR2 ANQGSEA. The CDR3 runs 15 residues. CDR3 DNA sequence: TGCAGCGTTGAATCCCTGGCTAGCGGGGGGATCGGGCAGTTCTTC. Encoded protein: CSVESLASGGIGQFF.

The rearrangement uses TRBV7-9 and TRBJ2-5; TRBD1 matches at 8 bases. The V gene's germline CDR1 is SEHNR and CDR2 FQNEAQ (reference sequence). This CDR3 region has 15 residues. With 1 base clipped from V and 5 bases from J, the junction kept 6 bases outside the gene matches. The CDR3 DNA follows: TGTGCCAGCAGCTTAGGACAGGGGAGTGACGAGACCCAGTACTTC. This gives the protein CASSLGQGSDETQYF.

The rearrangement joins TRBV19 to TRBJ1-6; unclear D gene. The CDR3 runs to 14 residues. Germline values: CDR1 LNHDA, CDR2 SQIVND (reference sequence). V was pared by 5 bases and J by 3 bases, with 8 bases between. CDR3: CASSVGVYNSPLHF. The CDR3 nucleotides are TGTGCCAGTAGTGTCGGGGTCTATAATTCACCCCTCCACTTT.

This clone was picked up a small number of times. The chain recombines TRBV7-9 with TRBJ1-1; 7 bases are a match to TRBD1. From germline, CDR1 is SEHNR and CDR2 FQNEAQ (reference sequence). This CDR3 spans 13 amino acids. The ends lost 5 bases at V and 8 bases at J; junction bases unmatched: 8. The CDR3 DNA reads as TGTGCCAGCAGCACCAGCCCGGGACAGGAAGCTTTCTTT. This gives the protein CASSTSPGQEAFF.

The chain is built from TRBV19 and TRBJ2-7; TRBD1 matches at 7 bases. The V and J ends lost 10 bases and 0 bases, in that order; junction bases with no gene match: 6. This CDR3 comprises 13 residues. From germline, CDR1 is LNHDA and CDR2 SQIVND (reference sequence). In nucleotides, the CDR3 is TGTGCCACCAAAGACAGGGCCTCCTACGAGCAGTACTTC. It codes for CATKDRASYEQYF.

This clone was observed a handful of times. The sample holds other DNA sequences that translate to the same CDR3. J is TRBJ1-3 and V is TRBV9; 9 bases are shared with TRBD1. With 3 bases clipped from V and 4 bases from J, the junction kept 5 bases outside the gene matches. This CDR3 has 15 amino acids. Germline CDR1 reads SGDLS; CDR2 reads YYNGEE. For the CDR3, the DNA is TGTGCCAGCAGCGCTACAGGGGGCTCAGGAAACACCATATATTTT. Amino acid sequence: CASSATGGSGNTIYF.

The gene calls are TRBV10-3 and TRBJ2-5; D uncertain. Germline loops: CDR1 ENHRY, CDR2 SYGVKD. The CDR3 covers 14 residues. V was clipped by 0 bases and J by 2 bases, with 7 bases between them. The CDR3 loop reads CAISESTEQETQYF. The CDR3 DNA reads TGTGCCATCAGTGAGTCTACGGAGCAAGAGACCCAGTACTTC.

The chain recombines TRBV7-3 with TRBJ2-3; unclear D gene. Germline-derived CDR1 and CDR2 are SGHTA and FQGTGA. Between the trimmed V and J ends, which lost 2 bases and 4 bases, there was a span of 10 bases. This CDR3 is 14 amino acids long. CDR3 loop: CASSLPEAADTQYF. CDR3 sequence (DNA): TGTGCCAGCAGCTTACCCGAGGCGGCAGATACGCAGTATTTT.

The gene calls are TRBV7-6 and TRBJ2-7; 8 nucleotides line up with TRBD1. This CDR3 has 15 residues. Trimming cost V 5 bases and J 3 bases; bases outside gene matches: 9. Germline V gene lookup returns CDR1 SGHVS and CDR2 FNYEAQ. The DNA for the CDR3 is TGTGCCAGCAGCCTAACCTCCGGGACAGGCTACGAGCAGTACTTC. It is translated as CASSLTSGTGYEQYF.

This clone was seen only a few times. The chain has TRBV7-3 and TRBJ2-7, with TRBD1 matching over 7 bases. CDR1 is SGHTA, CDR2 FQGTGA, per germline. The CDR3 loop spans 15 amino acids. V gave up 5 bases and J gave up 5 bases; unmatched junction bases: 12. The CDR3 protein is CASSPTGTAFHEQYF. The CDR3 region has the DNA TGTGCCAGCAGCCCGACCGGGACAGCATTCCACGAGCAGTACTTC. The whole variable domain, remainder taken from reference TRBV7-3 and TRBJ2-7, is GAGVSQTPSNKVTEKGKYVELRCDPISGHTALYWYRQSLGQGPEFLIYFQGTGAADDSGLPNDRFFAVRPEGSVSTLKIQRTERGDSAVYLCASSPTGTAFHEQYFGPGTRLTVT.

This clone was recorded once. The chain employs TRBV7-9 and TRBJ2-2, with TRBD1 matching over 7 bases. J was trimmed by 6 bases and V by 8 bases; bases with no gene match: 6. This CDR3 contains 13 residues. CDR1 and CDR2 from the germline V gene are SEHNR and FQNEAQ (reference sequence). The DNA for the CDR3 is TGTGCCAGCTCTGGGACAGCACCCGGGGAGCTGTTTTTT. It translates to CASSGTAPGELFF. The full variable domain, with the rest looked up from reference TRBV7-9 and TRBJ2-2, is DTGVSQNPRHKITKRGQNVTFRCDPISEHNRLYWYRQTLGQGPEFLTYFQNEAQLEKSRLLSDRFSAERPKGSFSTLEIQRTEQGDSAMYLCASSGTAPGELFFGEGSRLTVL.

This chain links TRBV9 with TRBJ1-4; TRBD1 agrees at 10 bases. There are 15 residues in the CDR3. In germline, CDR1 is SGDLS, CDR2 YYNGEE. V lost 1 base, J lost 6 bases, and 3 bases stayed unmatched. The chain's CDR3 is CASSVTGQGHEKLFF. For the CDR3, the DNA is TGTGCCAGCAGCGTAACGGGACAGGGGCATGAAAAACTGTTTTTT.

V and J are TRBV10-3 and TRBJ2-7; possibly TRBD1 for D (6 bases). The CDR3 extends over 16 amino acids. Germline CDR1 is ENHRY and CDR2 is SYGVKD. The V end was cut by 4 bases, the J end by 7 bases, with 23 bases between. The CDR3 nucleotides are TGTGCCATCAGTGTTTTCCGCAACACAGGGTCAGGGGAGCAGTACTTC. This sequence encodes CAISVFRNTGSGEQYF.

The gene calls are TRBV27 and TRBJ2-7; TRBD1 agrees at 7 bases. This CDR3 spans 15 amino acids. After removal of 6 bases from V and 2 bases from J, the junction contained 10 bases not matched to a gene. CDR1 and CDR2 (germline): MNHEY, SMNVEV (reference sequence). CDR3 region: CASSQPQGVPYEQYF. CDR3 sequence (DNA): TGTGCCAGCAGCCAACCCCAGGGGGTTCCCTACGAGCAGTACTTC.

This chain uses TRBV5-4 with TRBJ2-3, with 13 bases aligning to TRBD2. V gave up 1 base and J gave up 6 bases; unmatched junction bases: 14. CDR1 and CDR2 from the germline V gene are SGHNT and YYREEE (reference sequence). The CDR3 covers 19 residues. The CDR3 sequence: CASSLKSTSGGALYDTQYF. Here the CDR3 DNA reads TGTGCCAGCAGCTTGAAGTCTACTAGCGGGGGGGCCCTTTATGATACGCAGTATTTT.

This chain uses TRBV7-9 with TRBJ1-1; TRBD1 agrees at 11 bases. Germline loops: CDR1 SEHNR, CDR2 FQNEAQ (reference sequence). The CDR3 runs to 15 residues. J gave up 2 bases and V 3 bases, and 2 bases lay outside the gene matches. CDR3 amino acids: CASSFWTGGNTEAFF. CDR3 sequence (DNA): TGTGCCAGCAGCTTTTGGACAGGGGGCAACACTGAAGCTTTCTTT.